A single T cell receptor beta chain is shown here with its context. The target antigen is unknown. The treatment: oral pan-JAK inhibitor, 5-10 mg twice daily. The authors extracted RNA and reverse transcribed it into cDNA as the sequencing template. Clones were sequenced by immunoSEQ multiplex PCR, and TCRdb holds only the in-frame ones, with some missing. The sample lists approximately 210,000 clones; 64% were seen once. The data are from a study of CD8+ T cells in alopecia areata. At the level of the study: Tofacitinib lasted 6 to 18 months, then 6 months off drug. Affected scalp percentage determined the severity score of treated patients.

Study-wide results and limits: Scalp and blood samples kept many expanded lesional clones throughout tofacitinib. Affected lesional scalp, above all in alopecia totalis/universalis, was more clonal than normal scalp.

The CDR3 has 15 amino acids. Germline-derived CDR1 and CDR2 are SGHNT and YYREEE (reference sequence). This chain links TRBV5-4 with TRBJ2-5; 8 bases match TRBD2. Gene TRBJ2-7 matches the end of the DNA better, so the J call may be wrong. This receptor was obtained from a human donor with alopecia areata. The specimen comprised CD4+ T cells sorted from blood, sampled at week 4, from a patient treated with tofacitinib. CDR3 sequence: CASSLQRGSSYEQYF. The CDR3 DNA follows: TGTGCCAGCAGCCTACAGCGGGGGAGCTCCTACGAGCAGTACTTC.